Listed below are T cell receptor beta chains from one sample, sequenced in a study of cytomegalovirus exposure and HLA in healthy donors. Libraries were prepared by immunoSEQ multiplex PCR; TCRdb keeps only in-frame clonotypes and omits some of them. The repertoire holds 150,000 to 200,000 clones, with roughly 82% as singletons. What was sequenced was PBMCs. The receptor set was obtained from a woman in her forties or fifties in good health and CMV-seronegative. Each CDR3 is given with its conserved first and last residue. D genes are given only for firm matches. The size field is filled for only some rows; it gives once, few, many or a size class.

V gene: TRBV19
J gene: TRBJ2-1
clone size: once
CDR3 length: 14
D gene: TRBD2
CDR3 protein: CASQPGLADNEQFF
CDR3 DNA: TGTGCCAGCCAGCCGGGACTAGCGGACAATGAGCAGTTCTTC

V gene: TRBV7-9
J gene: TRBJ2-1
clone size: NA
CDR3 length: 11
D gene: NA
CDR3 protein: CASSRFNEQFF
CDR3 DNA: TGTGCCAGCAGCCGTTTCAATGAGCAGTTCTTC

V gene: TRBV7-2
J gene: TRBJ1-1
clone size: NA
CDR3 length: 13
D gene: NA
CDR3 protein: CASSRDRYTEAFF
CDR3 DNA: TGTGCCAGCAGTAGAGACAGATACACTGAAGCTTTCTTT

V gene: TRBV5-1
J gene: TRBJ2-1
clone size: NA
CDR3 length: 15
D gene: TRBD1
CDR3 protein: CASSLGQGAYNEQFF
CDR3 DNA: TGCGCCAGCAGCTTGGGACAGGGGGCCTACAATGAGCAGTTCTTC

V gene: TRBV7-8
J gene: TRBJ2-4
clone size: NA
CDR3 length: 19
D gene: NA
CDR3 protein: CASSPIPTGPLLAKNIQYF
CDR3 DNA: TGTGCCAGCAGCCCAATCCCAACAGGGCCCCTATTAGCCAAAAACATTCAGTACTTC

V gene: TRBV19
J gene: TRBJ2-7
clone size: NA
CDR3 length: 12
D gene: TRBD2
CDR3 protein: CASSARGDEQYF
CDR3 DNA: TGTGCCAGTAGTGCGCGGGGGGACGAGCAGTACTTC

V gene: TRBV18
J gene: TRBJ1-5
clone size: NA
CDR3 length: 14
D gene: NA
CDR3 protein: CASSQRMGNQPQHF
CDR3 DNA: TGTGCCAGCTCACAGAGGATGGGCAATCAGCCCCAGCATTTT

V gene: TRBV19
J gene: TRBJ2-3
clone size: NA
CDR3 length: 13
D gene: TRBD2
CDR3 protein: CASKSSGPDTQYF
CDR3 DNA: TGTGCCAGTAAGTCTAGCGGCCCAGATACGCAGTATTTT

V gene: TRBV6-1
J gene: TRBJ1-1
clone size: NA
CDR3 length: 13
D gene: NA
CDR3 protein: CASRLQTNTEAFF
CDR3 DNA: TGTGCCAGCAGATTACAGACGAACACTGAAGCTTTCTTT

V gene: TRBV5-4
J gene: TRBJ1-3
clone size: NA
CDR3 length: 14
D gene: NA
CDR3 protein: CASSLVGAGNTIYF
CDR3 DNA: TGTGCCAGCAGCTTGGTAGGAGCCGGAAACACCATATATTTT

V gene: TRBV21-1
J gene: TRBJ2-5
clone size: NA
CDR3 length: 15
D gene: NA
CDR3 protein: CASSTSGMEGETQYF
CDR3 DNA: TGTGCCAGCAGCACCAGCGGGATGGAGGGAGAGACCCAGTACTTC

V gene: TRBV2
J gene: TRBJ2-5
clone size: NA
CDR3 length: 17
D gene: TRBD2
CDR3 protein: CAGSAGGLAGGQETQYF
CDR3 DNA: TGTGCCGGCAGTGCCGGGGGACTAGCGGGGGGGCAAGAGACCCAGTACTTC

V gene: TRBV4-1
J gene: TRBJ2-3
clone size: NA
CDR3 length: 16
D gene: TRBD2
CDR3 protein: CASSLELAGSTDTQYF
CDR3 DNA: TGCGCCAGCAGCCTGGAACTAGCGGGGAGCACAGATACGCAGTATTTT

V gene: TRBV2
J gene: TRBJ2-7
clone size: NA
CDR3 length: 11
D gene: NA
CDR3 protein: CASSLDYEQYF
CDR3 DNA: TGTGCCAGCAGTCTAGACTACGAGCAGTACTTC

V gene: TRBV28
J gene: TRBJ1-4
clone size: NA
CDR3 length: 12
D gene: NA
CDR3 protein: CASSLGTVKLFF
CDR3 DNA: TGTGCCAGCAGTTTAGGGACTGTAAAACTGTTTTTT

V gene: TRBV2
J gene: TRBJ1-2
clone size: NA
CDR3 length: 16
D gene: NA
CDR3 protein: CASSESTRNNRGGYTF
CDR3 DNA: TGTGCCAGCAGTGAGTCTACGAGAAACAATCGGGGTGGCTACACCTTC

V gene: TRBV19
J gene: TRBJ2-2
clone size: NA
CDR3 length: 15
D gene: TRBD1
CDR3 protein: CASTPGTGNTGELFF
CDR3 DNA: TGTGCCAGTACTCCCGGGACAGGGAACACCGGGGAGCTGTTTTTT

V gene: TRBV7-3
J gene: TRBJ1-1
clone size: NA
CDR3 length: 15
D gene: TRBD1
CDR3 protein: CASSPGDREFTEAFF
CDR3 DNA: TGTGCCAGCAGCCCCGGGGACAGGGAGTTCACTGAAGCTTTCTTT

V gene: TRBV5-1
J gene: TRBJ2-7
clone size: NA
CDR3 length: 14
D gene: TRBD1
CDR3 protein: CASSLAQGIHEQYF
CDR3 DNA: TGCGCCAGCAGCTTGGCACAGGGGATTCACGAGCAGTACTTC

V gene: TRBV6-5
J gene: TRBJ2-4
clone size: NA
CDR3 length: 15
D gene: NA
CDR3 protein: CASSYLQSAKSIQYF
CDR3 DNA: TGTGCCAGCAGTTACCTACAGTCCGCGAAGAGCATTCAGTACTTC

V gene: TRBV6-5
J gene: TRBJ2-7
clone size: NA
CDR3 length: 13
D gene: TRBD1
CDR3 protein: CASRFGQVYEQYF
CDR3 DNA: TGTGCCAGCAGATTCGGACAGGTCTACGAGCAGTACTTC

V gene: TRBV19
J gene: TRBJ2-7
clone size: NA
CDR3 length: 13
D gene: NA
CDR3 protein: CASRRGPLDEQYF
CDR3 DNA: TGTGCCAGTAGGCGGGGGCCGCTGGACGAGCAGTACTTC

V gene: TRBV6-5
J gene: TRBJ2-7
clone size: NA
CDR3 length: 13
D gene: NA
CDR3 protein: CASSEWGSGEQYF
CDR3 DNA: TGTGCCAGCAGTGAGTGGGGCTCAGGCGAGCAGTACTTC

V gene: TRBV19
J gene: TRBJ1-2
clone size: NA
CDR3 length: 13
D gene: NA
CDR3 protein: CASSISTVYGYTF
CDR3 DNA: TGTGCCAGTAGTATTTCGACAGTCTATGGCTACACCTTC

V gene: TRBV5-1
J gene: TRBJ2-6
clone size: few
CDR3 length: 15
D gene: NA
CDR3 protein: CASSLDGSGANVLTF
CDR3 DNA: TGCGCCAGCAGCTTGGACGGCTCTGGGGCCAACGTCCTGACTTTC

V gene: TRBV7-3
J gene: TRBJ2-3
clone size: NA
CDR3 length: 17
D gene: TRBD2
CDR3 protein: CASSLGLAGTSTDTQYF
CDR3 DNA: TGTGCCAGCAGCTTAGGACTAGCGGGGACTAGCACAGATACGCAGTATTTT

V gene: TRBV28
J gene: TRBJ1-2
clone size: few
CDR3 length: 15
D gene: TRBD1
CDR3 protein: CASRLLPGQGYGYTF
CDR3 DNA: TGTGCCAGCAGGCTACTGCCGGGACAGGGCTATGGCTACACCTTC